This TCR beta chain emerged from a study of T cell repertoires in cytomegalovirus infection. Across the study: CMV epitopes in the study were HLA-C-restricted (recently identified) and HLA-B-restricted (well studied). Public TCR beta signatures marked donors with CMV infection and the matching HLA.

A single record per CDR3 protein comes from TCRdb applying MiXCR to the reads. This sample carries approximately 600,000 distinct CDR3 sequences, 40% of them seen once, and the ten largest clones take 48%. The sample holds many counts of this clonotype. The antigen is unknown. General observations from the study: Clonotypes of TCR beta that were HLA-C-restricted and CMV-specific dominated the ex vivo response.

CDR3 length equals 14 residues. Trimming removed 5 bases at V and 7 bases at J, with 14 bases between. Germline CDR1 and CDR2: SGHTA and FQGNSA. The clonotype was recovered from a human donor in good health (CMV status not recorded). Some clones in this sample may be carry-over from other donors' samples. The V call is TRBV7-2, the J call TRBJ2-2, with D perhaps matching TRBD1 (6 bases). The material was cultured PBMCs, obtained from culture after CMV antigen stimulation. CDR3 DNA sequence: TGTGCCAGCAGCCCCACGCAAGGGGGCGGGGAGCTGTTTTTT. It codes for CASSPTQGGGELFF.